This entry lists 19 T cell receptor beta chains sequenced from one sample in a study of PD-1 blockade in classical Hodgkin lymphoma. Patients all relapsed after autologous stem cell transplantation, and there was variation in brentuximab vedotin exposure. Measured with immunoSEQ multiplex PCR; TCRdb has only the in-frame clones, and not every one. Of more than 30,000 clones in the sample, roughly 82% were seen once. The sequences come from peripheral blood mononuclear cells (PBMCs), collected at baseline. The receptors shown here come from a human donor with classical Hodgkin lymphoma.

The chain has TRBV30 and TRBJ1-5; 10 bases are shared with TRBD1. The germline CDR1 and CDR2 sequences are GTSNPN and SVGIG (reference sequence). The length of the CDR3 is 16 residues. The V segment lost 2 bases and the J segment 2 bases; nucleotides outside the gene matches: 6. The DNA of the CDR3 is TGTGCCTGGAGTATTACCGGGACAGGGGGCAATCAGCCCCAGCATTTT. It yields the protein CAWSITGTGGNQPQHF.

The chain couples TRBV10-3 to TRBJ1-2; 9 bases align to TRBD1. Per germline, CDR1 ENHRY and CDR2 SYGVKD. J was trimmed by 7 bases and V by 0 bases; bases with no gene match: 3. The length of the CDR3 is 14 residues. The CDR3: CAISESTGGTGYTF. Here the CDR3 DNA reads TGTGCCATCAGTGAGTCCACAGGGGGCACTGGCTACACCTTC.

The chain employs TRBV4-3 and TRBJ1-3, with a possible D match to TRBD1 (5 bases). Per the germline V gene, CDR1 is LGHNA and CDR2 is YSLEER. This CDR3 region has 17 residues. The V gene lost 1 base and the J gene lost 0 bases, with 13 bases spanning the gap. CDR3 nucleotide sequence: TGCGCCAGCAGCCAAGCGTTATGGGGGAGCTCTGGAAACACCATATATTTT. Amino acids: CASSQALWGSSGNTIYF.

This chain uses TRBV18 with TRBJ2-3; TRBD2 agrees at 8 bases. Trimming at V came to 3 bases and at J to 5 bases, leaving 7 bases not matched to a gene. Per germline, CDR1 KGHSH and CDR2 LQKENI. CDR3 length: 15 amino acids. The CDR3, as DNA: TGTGCCAGCTCACCGGGAGCGGGGGCCAAAGATACGCAGTATTTT. Translated, it gives CASSPGAGAKDTQYF.

The V call is TRBV10-3, the J call TRBJ1-1, with D unresolved. This CDR3 region has 11 residues. CDR1 is ENHRY and CDR2 is SYGVKD in the germline V gene. Trimming cost V 6 bases and J 1 base, with 3 bases left between them. CDR3 amino acids: CAIRRNTEAFF. In DNA, the CDR3 is TGTGCCATCAGGCGGAACACTGAAGCTTTCTTT.

The CDR3 DNA reads TGTGCCAGCAGTTACTTAGGGGAAGAGCAGTACTTC. Translating gives CASSYLGEEQYF. V is TRBV6-5 and J is TRBJ2-7; maybe TRBD1 (5 bases). V gave up 1 base and J gave up 7 bases, with 8 bases separating them. The CDR3 spans 12 residues. Germline loops: CDR1 MNHEY, CDR2 SVGAGI.

The chain carries TRBV27 and TRBJ1-4; D gene uncertain. This CDR3 comprises 12 residues. The V end lost 6 bases, the J end lost 8 bases, and 10 bases lay between the germline ends. From germline, CDR1 is MNHEY and CDR2 SMNVEV (reference sequence). The CDR3: CASRDPREKLFF. CDR3 sequence (DNA): TGTGCCAGCAGGGACCCCCGGGAAAAACTGTTTTTT.

V and J are TRBV4-3 and TRBJ2-3; 7 nucleotides align to TRBD2. Germline V gene sequence: CDR1 LGHNA, CDR2 YSLEER. This CDR3 has 17 amino acids. V trimming: 1 base; J trimming: 0 bases; junction bases outside the gene matches: 7. CDR3 region: CASSQVGGSGSTDTQYF. CDR3 bases: TGCGCCAGCAGCCAAGTGGGGGGTAGCGGGAGCACAGATACGCAGTATTTT.

The chain combines TRBV6-5 with TRBJ1-1, with unresolved D. The CDR3 totals 15 residues. Germline CDR1 is MNHEY and CDR2 is SVGAGI. V was shortened by 0 bases and J by 3 bases, with 11 bases between the two germline ends. The DNA for the CDR3 is TGTGCCAGCAGTTACTCGAGAACCGCTGACACTGAAGCTTTCTTT. This gives the protein CASSYSRTADTEAFF.

This clone came up a few times. The rearrangement links TRBV5-1 to TRBJ1-2, with D perhaps matching TRBD1 (6 bases). The CDR3 totals 14 residues. V was cut by 4 bases and J by 4 bases, with 14 bases left in between. Germline V gene data show CDR1 as SGHRS and CDR2 as YFSETQ. This CDR3 reads CASSTGQTFYGYTF. CDR3 nucleotide sequence: TGCGCCAGCAGCACCGGACAGACTTTCTATGGCTACACCTTC.

The genes are TRBV28 and TRBJ1-2, with 8 bases matching TRBD1. The germline V gene has CDR1 MDHEN and CDR2 SYDVKM. CDR3 size: 12 residues. The junction had 5 bases not matched to a gene; V was cut back by 6 bases and J by 8 bases. CDR3 amino acids: CASRSTGVGYTF. The CDR3 nucleotides read TGTGCCAGCAGATCGACAGGGGTGGGCTACACCTTC.

The chain uses TRBV28 and TRBJ1-2; TRBD1 agrees at 8 bases. V trimming: 3 bases; J trimming: 8 bases; junction bases outside the gene matches: 5. Germline V lookup: CDR1 MDHEN, CDR2 SYDVKM. The length of the CDR3 is 13 residues. As DNA, the CDR3 is TGTGCCAGCAGTTTCCGGACAGGGACCGGCTACACCTTC. Residues: CASSFRTGTGYTF.

V gene TRBV27 combines with J gene TRBJ1-2; 12 bases are a match to TRBD1. CDR3 length: 16 amino acids. The V segment lost 7 bases and the J segment 8 bases; nucleotides outside the gene matches: 14. Germline CDR1 MNHEY, CDR2 SMNVEV (reference sequence). CDR3 protein: CASKGSGTGGAWGYTF. In DNA form, the CDR3 reads TGTGCCAGCAAAGGTTCTGGGACAGGGGGCGCGTGGGGCTACACCTTC.

J is TRBJ1-6 and V is TRBV4-3, with 7 nucleotides matching TRBD1. Losses at the gene ends were 0 bases for V and 7 bases for J; bases not matched to a gene: 9. The CDR3 has 17 amino acids. Germline V lookup: CDR1 LGHNA, CDR2 YSLEER. The CDR3 bases are TGCGCCAGCAGCCAAGATCCAGTTGGACAGGCCAATTCACCCCTCCACTTT. Translating gives CASSQDPVGQANSPLHF.

The chain employs TRBV6-1 and TRBJ1-1; no firm D call. Germline V gene lookup returns CDR1 MNHNS and CDR2 SASEGT. V gave up 3 bases and J gave up 0 bases, with 11 bases separating them. The CDR3 sequence is 15 residues long. This CDR3 is CASSEGLGLNTEAFF. The CDR3 nucleotides are TGTGCCAGCAGTGAGGGTTTGGGCTTGAACACTGAAGCTTTCTTT.

The DNA of the CDR3 is TGTGCCAGCAGTTTCGACAGAAACATTCAGTACTTC. This codes for CASSFDRNIQYF. This chain connects TRBV28 to TRBJ2-4; possible D gene TRBD1, 5 bases. Germline V lookup: CDR1 MDHEN, CDR2 SYDVKM. Trimming stripped 3 bases from V and 6 bases from J, with 6 bases between. The CDR3 length is 12 residues.

The rearrangement uses TRBV11-3 and TRBJ2-6; TRBD1 matches 10 bases. CDR1 is SGHNT and CDR2 is YENEEA in the germline V gene. The CDR3 contains 18 residues. With V trimmed by 2 bases and J by 3 bases, 7 bases remained unmatched. The CDR3 protein is CASSLSGTGVYGANVLTF. The CDR3 DNA reads as TGTGCCAGCAGCTTATCAGGGACAGGGGTTTATGGGGCCAACGTCCTGACTTTC.

V and J are TRBV28 and TRBJ2-2, with unresolved D. Deletions cut 4 bases from V and 3 bases from J, with 12 bases between. The CDR3 extends over 15 amino acids. Looked up from germline, CDR1 is MDHEN and CDR2 is SYDVKM. CDR3 sequence reads: CASSSWTLYTGELFF. In DNA form, the CDR3 reads TGTGCCAGCAGTTCGTGGACGCTTTACACCGGGGAGCTGTTTTTT.

The V and J genes are TRBV19 and TRBJ1-4; D is ambiguous. This CDR3 has 15 amino acids. V was pared by 5 bases and J by 3 bases, with 13 bases between. Looked up from germline, CDR1 is LNHDA and CDR2 is SQIVND (reference sequence). CDR3 region: CASSPRLGANEKLFF. CDR3 bases: TGTGCCAGTAGTCCAAGGCTAGGCGCTAATGAAAAACTGTTTTTT.